Detailed here is one T cell receptor beta chain. In the study's own analysis: Scientists estimated how many nucleated cells there were by amplifying reference gene primers. Profiled with immunoSEQ multiplex PCR; TCRdb holds only in-frame clones, not every one. Clone size and V and J calls were adopted from that table, with D and trimming inferred from the DNA. The table lists 270,000 or so clones, approximately 83% of them singletons. The length of the CDR3 is 13 residues. V shed 8 bases and J shed 3 bases, with 11 bases lying between them. This sample is drawn from a study of blood T cell repertoires in COVID-19. Across the whole study: Whether acute or convalescent, the COVID-19 samples came from the United States, Italy and Spain.

The sequencing sample was made of peripheral blood. The TCR was taken from a human donor in a cohort sampled during active COVID-19. This chain connects TRBV12-3 or TRBV12-4 to TRBJ1-5; a possible D gene is TRBD1 (5 bases). CDR3 sequence: CASAGGNNQPQHF. The CDR3 DNA sequence: TGTGCCAGCGCTGGGGGGAACAATCAGCCCCAGCATTTT.